Shown below are 20 T cell receptor beta chains from a single sample sequenced in a study of T cells after yellow fever vaccination. TCRdb processed the 5' RACE reads anew with MiXCR; each CDR3 protein has one entry. This table has around 120,000 distinct CDR3 sequences, 13% to 15% appearing once. The input for sequencing was CD8+ T cells sorted from PBMCs, taken 5 days after the yellow fever booster vaccination. The receptors here all came from a man aged 18 to 29 who received the YFV17D yellow fever vaccine.

The V call is TRBV3-1, the J call TRBJ2-3; D remains unclear. The CDR3 length is 12 residues. In germline, CDR1 is LGHDT, CDR2 YNNKEL (reference sequence). V gave up 3 bases and J gave up 4 bases, with 5 bases separating them. The CDR3 here is CASSHWADTQYF. CDR3 bases: TGTGCCAGCAGCCACTGGGCAGATACGCAGTATTTT.

The chain carries TRBV28 and TRBJ2-2, with 7 bases aligning to TRBD1. This CDR3 has 16 amino acids. After removal of 6 bases from V and 5 bases from J, the junction contained 12 bases not matched to a gene. The germline V gene encodes CDR1 MDHEN and CDR2 SYDVKM. This chain's CDR3 is CASSSPWTGLTGELFF. The CDR3 DNA reads as TGTGCCAGCAGCTCACCCTGGACAGGATTAACCGGGGAGCTGTTTTTT. The full variable domain, with the rest looked up from reference TRBV28 and TRBJ2-2, is DVKVTQSSRYLVKRTGEKVFLECVQDMDHENMFWYRQDPGLGLRLIYFSYDVKMKEKGDIPEGYSVSREKKERFSLILESASTNQTSMYLCASSSPWTGLTGELFFGEGSRLTVL.

This clonotype was found a few times. The rearrangement links TRBV14 to TRBJ2-7; 10 bases match TRBD2. CDR1 SGHDN and CDR2 FVKESK come from the germline V gene. Trimming removed 4 bases from V and 4 bases from J; junction bases left unmatched: 7. The CDR3 runs 15 residues. The CDR3 coding sequence is TGTGCCAGCAGCCCGAGCGGGGGGGCCTTTTACGAGCAGTACTTC. It translates to CASSPSGGAFYEQYF. The full variable domain, completed using reference TRBV14 and TRBJ2-7, is EAGVTQFPSHSVIEKGQTVTLRCDPISGHDNLYWYRRVMGKEIKFLLHFVKESKQDESGMPNNRFLAERTGGTYSTLKVQPAELEDSGVYFCASSPSGGAFYEQYFGPGTRLTVT.

This clonotype has more than one count but fewer than ten. The chain employs TRBV6-2 or TRBV6-3 and TRBJ2-7, with a tentative D call TRBD1 (6 bases). The CDR3 covers 12 residues. Germline values: CDR1 MNHEY, CDR2 SVGEGT. The V gene lost 5 bases and the J gene lost 7 bases, with 12 bases spanning the gap. The CDR3 here is CASSNRDREQYV. CDR3 nucleotides: TGTGCCAGCAGTAACAGGGACCGAGAGCAGTACGTC.

The chain uses TRBV4-1 and TRBJ1-1; the D gene is possibly TRBD1 (5 bases). V gave up 1 base and J gave up 6 bases, with 15 bases separating them. CDR1 is MGHRA and CDR2 is YSYEKL in the germline V gene. This CDR3 is 15 amino acids long. The chain's CDR3 is CASSQGRTYSAEAFF. The CDR3 region has the DNA TGCGCCAGCAGCCAAGGGCGGACATACAGCGCTGAAGCTTTCTTT.

Concerning this clonotype itself: The junction differs from germline at one of its ends, possibly a read error. The chain recombines TRBV10-3 with TRBJ2-7; D gene uncertain. This CDR3 spans 12 amino acids. The V gene's germline CDR1 is ENHRY and CDR2 SYGVKD. This CDR3 is CAVRQDSYEQYF. Here the CDR3 DNA reads TGTGCCGTCAGACAAGACTCCTACGAGCAGTACTTC.

The V and J genes are TRBV5-1 and TRBJ2-7; possibly TRBD2 for D (7 bases). The V end lost 5 bases, the J end lost 0 bases, and 15 bases lay between the germline ends. The CDR3 spans 15 residues. CDR1 is SGHRS and CDR2 is YFSETQ in the germline V gene. The CDR3 reads CASSSGGGPSYEQYF. CDR3 nucleotides: TGCGCCAGCAGTTCTGGCGGGGGCCCCTCCTACGAGCAGTACTTC.

The chain is built from TRBV12-3 or TRBV12-4 and TRBJ1-3; 7 positions agree with TRBD1. This CDR3 is 11 amino acids long. The V gene end was trimmed by 6 bases and the J gene end by 9 bases; junction bases not matched to a gene: 2. In DNA form, the CDR3 reads TGTGCCAGCAGAACAGGGGTCACCATATATTTT. Its protein is CASRTGVTIYF.

A few counts support this clonotype. V gene TRBV9 combines with J gene TRBJ2-1, with D possibly matching TRBD2 (6 bases). This CDR3 region has 15 residues. Germline CDR1 is SGDLS and CDR2 is YYNGEE. The ends were cut back, 0 bases at V and 6 bases at J, with 13 bases in the middle. In DNA, the CDR3 is TGTGCCAGCAGCGTAGGGGGGGTTAGTGGCAATGAGCAGTTCTTC. The encoded protein is CASSVGGVSGNEQFF.

This clonotype was seen repeatedly, ten times or more. V gene TRBV27 combines with J gene TRBJ2-7, with 11 bases fitting TRBD2. J lost 0 bases, V lost 8 bases, and 9 bases had no gene match. The CDR3 is 16 amino acids. From germline, CDR1 is MNHEY and CDR2 SMNVEV (reference sequence). This CDR3 is CASASGLAGGSYEQYV. The CDR3 DNA follows: TGTGCCAGCGCATCCGGGCTAGCGGGGGGCTCCTACGAGCAGTACGTC.

Worth noting for this clonotype: The conserved phenylalanine or tryptophan normally closing the CDR3 is absent here, so this likely arose from a read error. The rearrangement uses TRBV11-1 and TRBJ2-3; maybe TRBD2 (7 bases). The CDR3 has 15 amino acids. Trimming cost V 4 bases and J 7 bases, with 18 bases left between them. CDR1 SGHAT and CDR2 FQDESV come from the germline V gene (reference sequence). In DNA, the CDR3 is TGTGCCAGCAGCTCCGGGGGGCCAGGAAGGAATACGCAGTATTTG. It encodes CASSSGGPGRNTQYL.

This clonotype was observed a few times. The genes are TRBV12-2 and TRBJ2-5; the tabulated D call, TRBD1, remains unverified against the DNA. TRBV12-2 counts as a pseudogene. The CDR3 is 13 amino acids. CDR3 nucleotide sequence: TGTGCAAGTCGCTCGGACAGACAAGAGACCCAGTACTTC. As protein: CASRSDRQETQYF.

This clonotype was picked up a small number of times. V usage is TRBV7-9 and J usage is TRBJ2-1; TRBD2 matches 12 bases. The V segment lost 5 bases and the J segment 5 bases; nucleotides outside the gene matches: 7. The CDR3 totals 16 residues. Germline V gene sequence: CDR1 SEHNR, CDR2 FQNEAQ (reference sequence). CDR3 residues: CASSTGLAGLNNEQFF. For the CDR3, the DNA is TGTGCCAGCAGCACCGGACTAGCGGGGCTAAACAATGAGCAGTTCTTC.

This rearrangement joins TRBV12-3 or TRBV12-4 to TRBJ2-7; 7 bases match TRBD1. The CDR3 spans 13 residues. V was pared by 6 bases and J by 3 bases, with 5 bases of the junction left unmatched. CDR3 nucleotide sequence: TGTGCCAGCAGCGGAGACAGGGTCTACGAGCAGTACTTC. Its translation: CASSGDRVYEQYF.

This chain uses TRBV12-3 or TRBV12-4 with TRBJ1-5; 9 positions agree with TRBD1. The CDR3 runs 15 residues. With V trimmed by 4 bases and J by 7 bases, 8 bases remained unmatched. The CDR3 DNA is TGTGCCAGCAGTTCCCCCGGGACAGGGATCCAGCCCCAGCATTTT. Its protein product is CASSSPGTGIQPQHF.

The chain has TRBV4-2 and TRBJ2-7; unclear D gene. CDR1 is LGHNA, CDR2 YNFKEQ, per germline. V gave up 1 base and J gave up 2 bases, with 12 bases separating them. The CDR3 contains 15 residues. The CDR3 sequence: CASSQALAPAYEQYF. CDR3 in DNA: TGTGCCAGCAGCCAAGCATTAGCCCCCGCCTACGAGCAGTACTTC.

This clonotype has more than one count but fewer than ten. This chain connects TRBV9 to TRBJ2-7; D is perhaps TRBD1 or TRBD2 (5 bases each). CDR1 SGDLS and CDR2 YYNGEE come from the germline V gene. This CDR3 region has 11 residues. V lost 4 bases, J lost 12 bases, and 14 bases lay in between. CDR3 protein: CASSQGTDLYF. The DNA of the CDR3 is TGTGCCAGCAGCCAAGGGACCGACCTGTACTTC. The full variable domain, in which reference TRBV9 and TRBJ2-7 provide the parts outside the CDR3, is DSGVTQTPKHLITATGQRVTLRCSPRSGDLSVYWYQQSLDQGLQFLIQYYNGEERAKGNILERFSAQQFPDLHSELNLSSLELGDSALYFCASSQGTDLYFGPGTRLTVT.

This clonotype was detected only a few times. The chain employs TRBV29-1 and TRBJ1-2; weak D call: TRBD1 (5 bases). Trimming took off 2 bases at V and 2 bases at J, with 9 bases between the two ends. This CDR3 comprises 13 residues. CDR1 is SQVTM, CDR2 ANQGSEA, per germline. CDR3 in amino acids: CSVENGDNYGYTF. In DNA, the CDR3 is TGCAGCGTTGAAAACGGGGACAACTATGGCTACACCTTC. Drawing the rest from reference TRBV29-1 and TRBJ1-2, the complete variable domain is SAVISQKPSRDICQRGTSLTIQCQVDSQVTMMFWYRQQPGQSLTLIATANQGSEATYESGFVIDKFPISRPNLTFSTLTVSNMSPEDSSIYLCSVENGDNYGYTFGSGTRLTVV.

This chain uses TRBV20-1 with TRBJ2-1, with no clear D. This CDR3 comprises 12 residues. Trimming removed 0 bases at V and 7 bases at J, with 7 bases between. The germline V gene encodes CDR1 DFQATT and CDR2 SNEGSKA (reference sequence). CDR3 coding DNA: TGCAGTGCTAGAGATCCACTTAATGAGCAGTTCTTC. Translation: CSARDPLNEQFF.

This clonotype was seen only a few times. The V call is TRBV20-1, the J call TRBJ2-3; tentative D call: TRBD2 (6 bases). CDR3 size: 14 residues. The germline V gene has CDR1 DFQATT and CDR2 SNEGSKA (reference sequence). The germline V and J ends were trimmed by 0 bases and 5 bases, with 12 bases remaining between them. For the CDR3, the DNA is TGCAGTGCTAGAGAGGGGCGGGGAATAGATACGCAGTATTTT. Amino acids: CSAREGRGIDTQYF.